The sequence of this TCR beta chain was determined in a study of cytomegalovirus exposure and HLA in healthy donors. Overall study: Unique TCR beta sequences numbering approximately 120 million came from 150 million to 200 million T cells in an earlier analysis. Points from the study as a whole: In an earlier analysis, most TCR beta V segments were productive about 87% or about 30% of the time. The investigators catalogued under 200 TCR beta chains as cytomegalovirus-associated.

Donors showed nominal health when sampled, although they likely had unrecorded immune exposures. The study ran its PCR with 60 Vbeta and 13 Jbeta primers. Repertoires were generated with immunoSEQ multiplex PCR, while TCRdb's copy carries only in-frame clones and drops some. Among some 160,000 clones listed, roughly three quarters were seen once. In regard to this clone: Its antigen is currently unknown.

The sequenced sample was PBMCs. The sequence derives from a woman aged 35 to 49 in good health and CMV-seropositive.

In DNA, the CDR3 is TGTGCCAGCAGCTTAGGGACAGGGGGCGGTTATGGCTACACCTTC. It encodes CASSLGTGGGYGYTF. This sequence joins TRBV11-2 and TRBJ1-2; 11 bases match TRBD1. The J segment lost 5 bases and the V segment lost 1 base, leaving 3 bases of the junction unmatched. The CDR3 totals 15 residues. Germline assignment: CDR1 SGHAT and CDR2 FQNNGV.